This T cell receptor (beta chain) comes out of a study of blood T cell repertoires in COVID-19. Clones were sequenced by immunoSEQ multiplex PCR, and TCRdb holds only the in-frame ones, with some missing. There are fewer than 250,000 clones in the sample; 83% occur only once, and 3% to 4.5% lies in the top ten. This clone was found a few times. This CDR3 has 12 amino acids. The germline V and J ends were trimmed by 9 bases and 1 base, with 9 bases remaining between them. Germline loops: CDR1 KGHDR, CDR2 SFDVKD. Sequencing was done on a sample of PBMCs or T cells enriched from blood (not recorded which). The chain is built from TRBV24-1 and TRBJ2-7; D gene uncertain. The clonotype originates from a middle-aged woman who had been exposed to COVID-19. As DNA, the CDR3 is TGTGCCACCGGCCGTGAATCCTACGAGCAGTACTTC. Translating gives CATGRESYEQYF.